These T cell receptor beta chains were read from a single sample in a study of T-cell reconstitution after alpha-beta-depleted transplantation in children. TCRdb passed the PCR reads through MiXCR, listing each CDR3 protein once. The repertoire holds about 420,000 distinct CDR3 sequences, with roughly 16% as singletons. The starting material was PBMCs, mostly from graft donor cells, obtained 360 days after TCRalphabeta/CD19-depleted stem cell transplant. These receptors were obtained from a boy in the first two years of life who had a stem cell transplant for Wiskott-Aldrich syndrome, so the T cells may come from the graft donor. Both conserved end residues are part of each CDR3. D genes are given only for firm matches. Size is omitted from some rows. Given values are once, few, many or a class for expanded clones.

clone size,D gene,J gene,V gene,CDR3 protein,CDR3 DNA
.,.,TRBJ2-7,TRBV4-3,CASSQDYIVAGHGFYYEQYF,TGCGCCAGCAGCCAAGATTATATCGTGGCGGGCCATGGATTTTACTACGAGCAGTACTTC
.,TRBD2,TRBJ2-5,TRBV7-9,CASSGGLAGREETQYF,TGTGCCAGCAGCGGGGGACTAGCGGGGAGGGAAGAGACCCAGTACTTC
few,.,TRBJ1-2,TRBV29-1,CSVEGGPVYGYTF,TGCAGCGTTGAGGGAGGGCCCGTCTATGGCTACACCTTC
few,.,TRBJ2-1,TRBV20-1,CSVPARVLYNEQFF,TGCAGTGTCCCCGCCAGGGTCCTGTACAATGAGCAGTTCTTC
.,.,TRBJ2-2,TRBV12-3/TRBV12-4,CASSFTRSGELFF,TGTGCCAGCAGTTTTACTAGATCCGGGGAGCTGTTTTTT
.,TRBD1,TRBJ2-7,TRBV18,CASSPTTGQGSEQYF,TGTGCCAGCTCACCGACTACTGGACAGGGCTCCGAGCAGTACTTC
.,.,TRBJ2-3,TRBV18,CASSPNEYTQYF,TGTGCCAGCTCACCAAACGAGTATACGCAGTATTTT
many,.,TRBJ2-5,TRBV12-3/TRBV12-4,CASGRRETQYF,TGTGCCAGCGGACGACGGGAGACCCAGTACTTC
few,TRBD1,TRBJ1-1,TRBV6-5,CASSYQGTANTEAFF,TGTGCCAGCAGTTACCAAGGGACAGCGAACACTGAAGCTTTCTTT
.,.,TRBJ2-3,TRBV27,CASSLSRAATDTQYF,TGTGCCAGCAGTTTATCGCGGGCAGCAACAGATACGCAGTATTTT
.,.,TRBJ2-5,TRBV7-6,CASSDILRVGETQYF,TGTGCCAGCAGCGATATTTTAAGGGTGGGAGAGACCCAGTACTTC
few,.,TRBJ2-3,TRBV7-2,CASGYRGADTQYF,TGTGCCAGCGGGTATAGAGGGGCAGATACGCAGTATTTT
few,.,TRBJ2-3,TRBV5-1,CASSSRPATDTQYF,TGCGCCAGCAGCTCAAGGCCCGCCACAGATACGCAGTATTTT
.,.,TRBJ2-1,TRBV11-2,CASSLTASRSEQFF,TGTGCCAGCAGCTTAACGGCTAGTAGAAGTGAGCAGTTCTTC
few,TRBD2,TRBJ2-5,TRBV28,CASRSLWGGQETQYF,TGTGCCAGCAGATCCCTATGGGGGGGACAAGAGACCCAGTACTTC
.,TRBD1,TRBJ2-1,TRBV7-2,CASSSTTGNNEQFF,TGTGCCAGCAGCTCCACGACAGGGAACAATGAGCAGTTCTTC